These T cell receptor beta chains were read from a single sample in a study of T cell responses to AZD1222 COVID-19 vaccine. Sequencing used immunoSEQ multiplex PCR; TCRdb keeps in-frame clones, though not all of them. The profile shows some 150,000 clones, around 90% of them singletons. The sample was peripheral blood, taken 28 days after the second AZD1222 dose. These receptors were obtained from an adult who received the AZD1222 COVID-19 vaccine. The CDR3 runs from the conserved cysteine through the conserved F or W. The D gene is left open where the match is weak. Clone size appears in some rows only: once, few, many, or a class for an expanded clone.

V gene: TRBV7-9; clone size: NA; J gene: TRBJ2-7; D gene: NA; CDR3 protein: CASSPGTPVVGEQYF; CDR3 DNA: TGTGCCAGCAGCCCCGGGACCCCGGTGGTGGGCGAGCAGTACTTC
V gene: TRBV10-2; clone size: NA; J gene: TRBJ2-7; D gene: TRBD2; CDR3 protein: CASSDRGLAGARYF; CDR3 DNA: TGCGCCAGCTCGGACAGGGGACTAGCGGGAGCACGGTACTTC
V gene: TRBV28; clone size: NA; J gene: TRBJ2-7; D gene: NA; CDR3 protein: CASSLFAQGRRIGEQYF; CDR3 DNA: TGTGCCAGCAGTTTATTTGCACAGGGACGGAGAATTGGGGAGCAGTACTTC
V gene: TRBV6-5; clone size: NA; J gene: TRBJ2-1; D gene: TRBD2; CDR3 protein: CASSKIGRGSEQFF; CDR3 DNA: TGTGCCAGCAGTAAAATAGGGAGGGGATCAGAGCAGTTCTTC
V gene: TRBV4-3; clone size: NA; J gene: TRBJ2-1; D gene: NA; CDR3 protein: CASSQDGDPHNEQFF; CDR3 DNA: TGCGCCAGCAGCCAAGACGGTGACCCCCACAATGAGCAGTTCTTC
V gene: TRBV2; clone size: NA; J gene: TRBJ1-2; D gene: NA; CDR3 protein: CASTGPSEGDYGYTF; CDR3 DNA: TGTGCCAGCACCGGCCCGTCGGAAGGGGACTATGGCTACACCTTC
V gene: TRBV30; clone size: NA; J gene: TRBJ2-3; D gene: NA; CDR3 protein: CAWIRDKSTDTQYF; CDR3 DNA: TGTGCCTGGATCCGGGACAAGAGCACAGATACGCAGTATTTT
V gene: TRBV7-9; clone size: NA; J gene: TRBJ2-3; D gene: NA; CDR3 protein: CASRALVDTQYF; CDR3 DNA: TGTGCCAGCAGGGCCCTCGTAGATACGCAGTATTTT
V gene: TRBV30; clone size: NA; J gene: TRBJ1-6; D gene: NA; CDR3 protein: CAWSISGGDSPLHF; CDR3 DNA: TGTGCCTGGAGTATTAGCGGGGGCGATTCACCCCTCCACTTT
V gene: TRBV11-2; clone size: once; J gene: TRBJ1-2; D gene: NA; CDR3 protein: CASSLGPNYGYTF; CDR3 DNA: TGTGCCAGCAGCTTAGGCCCTAACTATGGCTACACCTTC
V gene: TRBV30; clone size: many; J gene: TRBJ2-7; D gene: NA; CDR3 protein: CAWSNIYEQYF; CDR3 DNA: TGTGCCTGGAGTAACATCTACGAGCAGTACTTC
V gene: TRBV28; clone size: NA; J gene: TRBJ2-3; D gene: NA; CDR3 protein: CASGTLAWGTDTQYF; CDR3 DNA: TGTGCCAGCGGGACCCTAGCGTGGGGCACAGATACGCAGTATTTT
V gene: TRBV12-5; clone size: once; J gene: TRBJ1-3; D gene: NA; CDR3 protein: CASGFSGTSSASSSGNTIYF; CDR3 DNA: TGTGCTAGTGGTTTCTCCGGGACGTCCTCAGCGTCAAGCTCTGGAAACACCATATATTTT
V gene: TRBV7-9; clone size: NA; J gene: TRBJ2-7; D gene: NA; CDR3 protein: CASSLSYEQYF; CDR3 DNA: TGTGCCAGCAGCTTGTCCTACGAGCAGTACTTC
V gene: TRBV5-5; clone size: NA; J gene: TRBJ2-3; D gene: TRBD2; CDR3 protein: CASSLSGRASDTQYF; CDR3 DNA: TGTGCCAGCAGCTTGTCGGGGAGGGCCTCAGATACGCAGTATTTT
V gene: TRBV11-2; clone size: once; J gene: TRBJ1-4; D gene: NA; CDR3 protein: CASSFAQAGPNEKLFF; CDR3 DNA: TGTGCCAGCAGCTTTGCCCAGGCCGGCCCTAATGAAAAACTGTTTTTT
V gene: TRBV4-3; clone size: NA; J gene: TRBJ2-7; D gene: TRBD1; CDR3 protein: CASSPGQPPEKQYF; CDR3 DNA: TGCGCCAGCAGCCCGGGACAGCCCCCAGAGAAGCAGTACTTC
V gene: TRBV19; clone size: NA; J gene: TRBJ2-7; D gene: TRBD1; CDR3 protein: CASRTSTGYHEQYF; CDR3 DNA: TGTGCCAGTAGGACATCGACAGGGTACCACGAGCAGTACTTC
V gene: TRBV23-1; clone size: NA; J gene: TRBJ1-1; D gene: NA; CDR3 protein: CASRQGRAEAFF; CDR3 DNA: TGCGCCAGCAGACAGGGTCGCGCTGAAGCTTTCTTT
V gene: TRBV7-9; clone size: NA; J gene: TRBJ1-5; D gene: NA; CDR3 protein: CASSLGNQPQHF; CDR3 DNA: TGTGCCAGCAGCTTAGGCAATCAGCCCCAGCATTTT
V gene: TRBV3-1/TRBV3-2; clone size: once; J gene: TRBJ2-1; D gene: TRBD1; CDR3 protein: CASSQVLRQGTYNEQFF; CDR3 DNA: TGTGCCAGCAGCCAAGTTCTGAGACAGGGAACTTACAATGAGCAGTTCTTC
V gene: TRBV5-4; clone size: NA; J gene: TRBJ1-6; D gene: NA; CDR3 protein: CASILKRGKNSPLHF; CDR3 DNA: TGTGCCAGCATCCTTAAACGGGGAAAAAATTCACCCCTCCACTTT
V gene: TRBV2; clone size: NA; J gene: TRBJ1-5; D gene: NA; CDR3 protein: CASSSQQGYQPQHF; CDR3 DNA: TGTGCCAGCAGTTCCCAGCAGGGGTATCAGCCCCAGCATTTT
V gene: TRBV24-1; clone size: NA; J gene: TRBJ1-5; D gene: NA; CDR3 protein: CATSDSGRAGDYSNQPQHF; CDR3 DNA: TGTGCCACCAGTGATTCTGGAAGGGCAGGGGACTATAGCAATCAGCCCCAGCATTTT
V gene: TRBV4-1; clone size: NA; J gene: TRBJ2-1; D gene: TRBD2; CDR3 protein: CASSTSTSGSVGEQFF; CDR3 DNA: TGCGCCAGCAGCACCTCGACTAGCGGGAGCGTCGGTGAGCAGTTCTTC
V gene: TRBV2; clone size: NA; J gene: TRBJ2-3; D gene: TRBD2; CDR3 protein: CASRGGATDTQYF; CDR3 DNA: TGTGCCAGCAGGGGAGGGGCTACAGATACGCAGTATTTT
V gene: TRBV15; clone size: once; J gene: TRBJ1-6; D gene: NA; CDR3 protein: CATSRAFYEQGSPLHF; CDR3 DNA: TGTGCCACCAGCAGAGCCTTTTATGAACAGGGCTCACCCCTCCACTTT
V gene: TRBV5-6; clone size: once; J gene: TRBJ1-2; D gene: NA; CDR3 protein: CASSLAGSDRGNYGYTF; CDR3 DNA: TGTGCCAGCAGCTTGGCTGGCTCCGACCGTGGGAACTATGGCTACACCTTC
V gene: TRBV27; clone size: NA; J gene: TRBJ1-2; D gene: TRBD1; CDR3 protein: CASSYGTGLGPPYGYTF; CDR3 DNA: TGTGCCAGCAGTTATGGGACAGGGCTCGGGCCTCCTTATGGCTACACCTTC
V gene: TRBV4-2; clone size: NA; J gene: TRBJ2-1; D gene: NA; CDR3 protein: CASEGISSEEQFF; CDR3 DNA: TGTGCCAGCGAAGGAATTTCCTCGGAAGAGCAGTTCTTC
V gene: TRBV27; clone size: few; J gene: TRBJ2-7; D gene: TRBD2; CDR3 protein: CASSPRGASGTYEQYF; CDR3 DNA: TGTGCCAGCAGTCCCCGGGGGGCTAGCGGGACGTACGAGCAGTACTTC
V gene: TRBV10-3; clone size: NA; J gene: TRBJ2-1; D gene: TRBD1; CDR3 protein: CATATGENEQFF; CDR3 DNA: TGTGCCACGGCTACAGGGGAGAATGAGCAGTTCTTC
V gene: TRBV19; clone size: NA; J gene: TRBJ2-7; D gene: TRBD2; CDR3 protein: CASSIRLAGGTTYEQYF; CDR3 DNA: TGTGCCAGTAGTATTAGGCTAGCGGGAGGAACAACCTACGAGCAGTACTTC
V gene: TRBV7-6; clone size: once; J gene: TRBJ1-3; D gene: TRBD1; CDR3 protein: CASSLAPVLQGANGNTIYF; CDR3 DNA: TGTGCCAGCAGCTTAGCCCCAGTCCTACAGGGGGCGAATGGAAACACCATATATTTT
V gene: TRBV9; clone size: few; J gene: TRBJ2-2; D gene: NA; CDR3 protein: CASSPRSLGTGELFF; CDR3 DNA: TGTGCCAGCAGCCCCCGCTCCTTGGGGACCGGGGAGCTGTTTTTT
V gene: TRBV7-9; clone size: NA; J gene: TRBJ2-1; D gene: TRBD2; CDR3 protein: CASSHSGLAGLAGQFF; CDR3 DNA: TGTGCCAGCAGCCACTCGGGACTAGCGGGACTCGCGGGCCAGTTCTTC
V gene: TRBV11-3; clone size: NA; J gene: TRBJ2-7; D gene: NA; CDR3 protein: CASSFDPYEQYF; CDR3 DNA: TGTGCCAGCAGCTTCGATCCTTACGAGCAGTACTTC
V gene: TRBV7-9; clone size: NA; J gene: TRBJ1-1; D gene: NA; CDR3 protein: CASSLGVATEAFF; CDR3 DNA: TGTGCCAGCAGCTTAGGGGTGGCCACTGAAGCTTTCTTT
V gene: TRBV9; clone size: NA; J gene: TRBJ2-5; D gene: TRBD2; CDR3 protein: CASSETTSGTYQETQYF; CDR3 DNA: TGTGCCAGCAGCGAGACGACTAGCGGGACTTATCAAGAGACCCAGTACTTC
V gene: TRBV3-1/TRBV3-2; clone size: once; J gene: TRBJ2-5; D gene: NA; CDR3 protein: CASSQEGDGPNQETQYF; CDR3 DNA: TGTGCCAGCAGCCAAGAGGGGGACGGTCCAAACCAAGAGACCCAGTACTTC
V gene: TRBV7-2; clone size: NA; J gene: TRBJ2-7; D gene: NA; CDR3 protein: CASSLYSPYEQYF; CDR3 DNA: TGTGCCAGCAGCTTATACTCCCCCTACGAGCAGTACTTC
V gene: TRBV18; clone size: NA; J gene: TRBJ2-1; D gene: NA; CDR3 protein: CASSPDYSSYNEQFF; CDR3 DNA: TGTGCCAGCTCACCGGACTACTCCTCCTACAATGAGCAGTTCTTC
V gene: TRBV25-1; clone size: NA; J gene: TRBJ2-7; D gene: NA; CDR3 protein: CASNGENLYEQYF; CDR3 DNA: TGTGCCAGCAATGGGGAAAACCTCTACGAGCAGTACTTC
V gene: TRBV2; clone size: once; J gene: TRBJ1-3; D gene: NA; CDR3 protein: CASREGPYGNTIYF; CDR3 DNA: TGTGCCAGCAGGGAGGGACCGTATGGAAACACCATATATTTT
V gene: TRBV5-4; clone size: NA; J gene: TRBJ2-3; D gene: NA; CDR3 protein: CASRAGTDTDTQYF; CDR3 DNA: TGTGCCAGCAGAGCGGGGACAGACACAGATACGCAGTATTTT
V gene: TRBV27; clone size: NA; J gene: TRBJ2-7; D gene: TRBD2; CDR3 protein: CASSLGRAYEQYF; CDR3 DNA: TGTGCCAGCAGTTTAGGGAGGGCCTACGAGCAGTACTTC
V gene: TRBV2; clone size: NA; J gene: TRBJ2-2; D gene: NA; CDR3 protein: CASRTLNTGELFF; CDR3 DNA: TGTGCCAGCAGGACCCTCAACACCGGGGAGCTGTTTTTT
V gene: TRBV6-1; clone size: NA; J gene: TRBJ1-3; D gene: NA; CDR3 protein: CASSEPGNGNTIYF; CDR3 DNA: TGTGCCAGCAGTGAACCAGGGAATGGAAACACCATATATTTT
V gene: TRBV7-2; clone size: few; J gene: TRBJ2-1; D gene: NA; CDR3 protein: CASSLATRTGYNEQFF; CDR3 DNA: TGTGCCAGCAGCTTAGCAACGAGGACTGGCTACAATGAGCAGTTCTTC
V gene: TRBV4-3; clone size: NA; J gene: TRBJ1-1; D gene: NA; CDR3 protein: CASSQDLGRGDTEAFF; CDR3 DNA: TGCGCCAGCAGCCAAGATCTGGGGCGGGGGGACACTGAAGCTTTCTTT
V gene: TRBV30; clone size: NA; J gene: TRBJ2-5; D gene: TRBD2; CDR3 protein: CAWSVGTSGRGETQYF; CDR3 DNA: TGTGCCTGGAGTGTCGGGACTAGCGGGAGGGGCGAGACCCAGTACTTC
V gene: TRBV11-3; clone size: NA; J gene: TRBJ2-1; D gene: NA; CDR3 protein: CASSFEGVAYNEQFF; CDR3 DNA: TGTGCCAGCAGCTTCGAGGGAGTGGCCTACAATGAGCAGTTCTTC
V gene: TRBV21-1; clone size: NA; J gene: TRBJ2-7; D gene: NA; CDR3 protein: CASSKGGDGRGRTYEQYF; CDR3 DNA: TGTGCCAGCAGCAAAGGGGGAGACGGTAGGGGGCGAACCTACGAGCAGTACTTC
V gene: TRBV9; clone size: NA; J gene: TRBJ2-1; D gene: NA; CDR3 protein: CASSVGARTGNEQFF; CDR3 DNA: TGTGCCAGCAGCGTAGGAGCGAGGACCGGCAATGAGCAGTTCTTC
V gene: TRBV4-2; clone size: NA; J gene: TRBJ2-1; D gene: NA; CDR3 protein: CASSQDLLGGPDEQFF; CDR3 DNA: TGTGCCAGCAGCCAAGATCTGTTGGGCGGCCCGGATGAGCAGTTCTTC